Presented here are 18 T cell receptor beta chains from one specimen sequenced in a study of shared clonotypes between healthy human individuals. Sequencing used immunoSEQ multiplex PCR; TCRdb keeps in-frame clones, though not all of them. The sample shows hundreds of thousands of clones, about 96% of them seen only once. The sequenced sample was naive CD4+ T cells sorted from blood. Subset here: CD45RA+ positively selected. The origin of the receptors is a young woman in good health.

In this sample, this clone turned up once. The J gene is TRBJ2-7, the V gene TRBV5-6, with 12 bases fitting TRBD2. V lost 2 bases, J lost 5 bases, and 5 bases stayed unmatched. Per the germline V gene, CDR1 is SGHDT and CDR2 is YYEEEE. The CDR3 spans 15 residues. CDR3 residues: CASSFTSGRPHEQYF. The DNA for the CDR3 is TGTGCCAGCAGCTTTACTAGCGGGAGGCCCCACGAGCAGTACTTC.

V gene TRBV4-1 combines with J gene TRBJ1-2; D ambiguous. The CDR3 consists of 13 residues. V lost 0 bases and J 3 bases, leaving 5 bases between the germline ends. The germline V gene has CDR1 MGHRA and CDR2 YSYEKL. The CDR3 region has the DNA TGCGCCAGCAGCCAAGACGGTGACTATGGCTACACCTTC. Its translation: CASSQDGDYGYTF.

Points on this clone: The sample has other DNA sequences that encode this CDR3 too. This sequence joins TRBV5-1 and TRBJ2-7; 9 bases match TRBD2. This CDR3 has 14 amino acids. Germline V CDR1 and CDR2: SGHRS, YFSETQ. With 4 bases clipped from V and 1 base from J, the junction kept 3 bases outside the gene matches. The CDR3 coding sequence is TGCGCCAGCAGCCCGACTAGCGGTTCCTACGAGCAGTACTTC. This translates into CASSPTSGSYEQYF.

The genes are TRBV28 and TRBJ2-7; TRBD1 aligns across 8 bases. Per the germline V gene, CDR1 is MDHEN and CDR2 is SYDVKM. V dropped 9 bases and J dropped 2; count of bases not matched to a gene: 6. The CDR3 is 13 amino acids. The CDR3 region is CASRMTGAYEQYF. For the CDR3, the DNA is TGTGCCAGTCGCATGACAGGGGCCTACGAGCAGTACTTC.

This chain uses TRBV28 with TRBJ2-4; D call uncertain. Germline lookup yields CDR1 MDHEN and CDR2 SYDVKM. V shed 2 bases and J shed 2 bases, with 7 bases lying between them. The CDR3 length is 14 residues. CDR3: CASSLGGTKNIQYF. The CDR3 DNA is TGTGCCAGCAGTTTAGGCGGAACCAAAAACATTCAGTACTTC.

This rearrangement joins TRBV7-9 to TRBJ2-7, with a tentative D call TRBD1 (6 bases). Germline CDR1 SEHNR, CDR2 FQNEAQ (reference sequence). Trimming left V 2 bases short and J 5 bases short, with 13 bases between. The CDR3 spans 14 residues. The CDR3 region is CASSLQQGFNEQYF. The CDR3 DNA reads TGTGCCAGCAGCTTACAACAGGGATTCAACGAGCAGTACTTC.

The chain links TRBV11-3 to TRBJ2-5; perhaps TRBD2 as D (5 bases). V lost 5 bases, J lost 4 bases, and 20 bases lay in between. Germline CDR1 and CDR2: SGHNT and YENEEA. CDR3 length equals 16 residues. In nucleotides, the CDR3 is TGTGCCAGCAGCCCCCGGGGTTCGCGTCTTGGAGAGACCCAGTACTTC. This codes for CASSPRGSRLGETQYF.

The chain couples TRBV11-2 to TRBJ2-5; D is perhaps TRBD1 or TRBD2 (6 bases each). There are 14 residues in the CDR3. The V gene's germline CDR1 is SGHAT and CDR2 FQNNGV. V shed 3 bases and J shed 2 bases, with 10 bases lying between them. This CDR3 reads CASSFWRGQETQYF. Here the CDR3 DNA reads TGTGCCAGCAGCTTTTGGAGGGGGCAAGAGACCCAGTACTTC.

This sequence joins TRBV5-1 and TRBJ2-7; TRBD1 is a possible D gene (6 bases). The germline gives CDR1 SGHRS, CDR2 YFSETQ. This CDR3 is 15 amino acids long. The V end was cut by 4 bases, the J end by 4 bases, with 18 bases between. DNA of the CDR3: TGCGCCAGCAGCCCAAACCCGGGACAAGAGTACGAGCAGTACTTC. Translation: CASSPNPGQEYEQYF.

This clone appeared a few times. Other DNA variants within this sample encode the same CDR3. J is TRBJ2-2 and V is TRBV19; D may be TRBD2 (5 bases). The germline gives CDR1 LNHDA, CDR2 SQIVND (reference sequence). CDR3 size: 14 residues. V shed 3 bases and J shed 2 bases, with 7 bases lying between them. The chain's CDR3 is CASSISGNTGELFF. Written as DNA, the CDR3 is TGTGCCAGTAGTATCTCGGGAAACACCGGGGAGCTGTTTTTT.

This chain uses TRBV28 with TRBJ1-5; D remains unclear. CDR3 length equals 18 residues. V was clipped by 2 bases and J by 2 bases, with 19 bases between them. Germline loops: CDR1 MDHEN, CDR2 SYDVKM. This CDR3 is CASSLGQVGVLGNQPQHF. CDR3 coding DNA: TGTGCCAGCAGTTTAGGGCAGGTCGGGGTACTCGGCAATCAGCCCCAGCATTTT.

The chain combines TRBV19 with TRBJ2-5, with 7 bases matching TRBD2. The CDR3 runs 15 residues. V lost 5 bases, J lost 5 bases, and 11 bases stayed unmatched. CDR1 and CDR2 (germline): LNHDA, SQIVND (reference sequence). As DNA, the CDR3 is TGTGCCAGTAGTCGCCGTCGGACTAGTGAGGAGACCCAGTACTTC. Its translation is CASSRRRTSEETQYF. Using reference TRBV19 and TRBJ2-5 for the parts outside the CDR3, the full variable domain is DGGITQSPKYLFRKEGQNVTLSCEQNLNHDAMYWYRQDPGQGLRLIYYSQIVNDFQKGDIAEGYSVSREKKESFPLTVTSAQKNPTAFYLCASSRRRTSEETQYFGPGTRLLVL.

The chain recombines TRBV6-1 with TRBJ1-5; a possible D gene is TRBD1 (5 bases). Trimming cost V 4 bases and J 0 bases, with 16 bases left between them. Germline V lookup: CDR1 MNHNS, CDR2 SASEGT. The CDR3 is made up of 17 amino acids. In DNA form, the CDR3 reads TGTGCCAGCAGTGGACAGCCGCCTCGTTATAGCAATCAGCCCCAGCATTTT. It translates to CASSGQPPRYSNQPQHF.

In DNA, the CDR3 is TGTGCCAGCAGCTCTGACAGGGGGAAGGAGCAGTACTTC. Its protein is CASSSDRGKEQYF. J is TRBJ2-7 and V is TRBV7-3; 9 positions match TRBD1. Germline values: CDR1 SGHTA, CDR2 FQGTGA. The CDR3 sequence is 13 residues long. V gave up 4 bases and J gave up 7 bases; unmatched junction bases: 5.

The CDR3 is CASSFLGTGTFDYTF. CDR3 sequence (DNA): TGCGCCAGCAGCTTCTTGGGAACAGGGACATTTGACTACACCTTC. The chain has TRBV5-1 and TRBJ1-2, with D tentatively TRBD1 (6 bases). Germline lookup yields CDR1 SGHRS and CDR2 YFSETQ. CDR3 size: 15 residues. The V and J ends lost 2 bases and 10 bases respectively, with 21 bases between them.

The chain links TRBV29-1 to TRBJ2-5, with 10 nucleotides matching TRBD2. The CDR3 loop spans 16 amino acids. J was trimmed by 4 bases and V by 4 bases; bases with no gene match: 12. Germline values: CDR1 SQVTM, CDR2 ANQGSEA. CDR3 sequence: CSVGGASGSTGETQYF. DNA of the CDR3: TGCAGCGTTGGGGGGGCTAGCGGGAGTACCGGAGAGACCCAGTACTTC.

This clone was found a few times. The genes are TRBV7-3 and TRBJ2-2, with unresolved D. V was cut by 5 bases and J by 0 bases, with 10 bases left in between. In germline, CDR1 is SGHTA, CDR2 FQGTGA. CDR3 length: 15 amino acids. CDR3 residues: CASSPEYANTGELFF. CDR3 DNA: TGTGCCAGCAGCCCGGAGTACGCGAACACCGGGGAGCTGTTTTTT.

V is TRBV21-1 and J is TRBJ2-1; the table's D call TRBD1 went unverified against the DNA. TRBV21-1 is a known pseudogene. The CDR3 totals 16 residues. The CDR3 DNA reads TGTGCCAGCAGCAAACAGGGGACAAAGGTCTACAATGAGCAGTTCTTC. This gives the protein CASSKQGTKVYNEQFF.